This T cell receptor beta chain was sequenced in a study of CD8 T cells in ankylosing spondylitis. Study-wide results and caveats: Relatively rare in peripheral blood, disease-linked clones were also CD8+. The clones that were linked to disease were reported to be significantly enriched in matched synovial fluid samples from ankylosing spondylitis patients. What appeared characteristic of ankylosing spondylitis blood was a TCR beta motif of eight or nine highly homologous variants.

The J segment lost 4 bases and the V segment lost 2 bases, leaving 8 bases of the junction unmatched. The CDR3 runs to 16 residues. Germline CDR1 GTSNPN, CDR2 SVGIG (reference sequence). Quantitative 5'-RACE with molecular barcodes produced the TCR beta libraries. TCRdb itself ran the 5' RACE reads through MiXCR, one entry per CDR3 protein. This repertoire shows roughly 440,000 distinct CDR3 sequences, more than 15% found once; its top ten account for approximately 0.93%. This clonotype was picked up a small number of times. Its antigen remains unknown. Input material: blood, either unsorted or a sorted T cell fraction (not recorded which). This rearrangement joins TRBV30 to TRBJ2-2; TRBD2 matches 9 bases. The clonotype originates from a male donor with ankylosing spondylitis. The chain's CDR3 is CAWSPQGGGVTGELFF. The CDR3 DNA reads as TGTGCCTGGAGTCCCCAAGGCGGGGGGGTCACCGGGGAGCTGTTTTTT.